The 30 T cell receptor beta chains in this list originate from one sample, sequenced in a study of T cell changes during pregnancy in multiple sclerosis. Clones were read by immunoSEQ multiplex PCR, and TCRdb kept only the in-frame ones, dropping some. The table records tens of thousands of clones, roughly 92% of them present only once. Material: peripheral blood, obtained after pregnancy. Receptor source: a female donor with multiple sclerosis, enrolled in a pregnancy study.

The V call is TRBV6-5, the J call TRBJ2-2, with 8 bases identical to TRBD1. The CDR3 spans 14 residues. Germline assignment: CDR1 MNHEY and CDR2 SVGAGI. V was clipped by 8 bases and J by 7 bases; unmatched bases: 9. The CDR3 region has the DNA TGTGCCAGCGGACCTTGGACAGGGCACGGGGAGCTGTTTTTT. Amino acids: CASGPWTGHGELFF.

This clone was picked up a small number of times. Other DNA sequences in the sample encode the same CDR3. This rearrangement joins TRBV10-3 to TRBJ1-1; D is uncertain. Deletions cut 2 bases from V and 5 bases from J, with 9 bases between. The CDR3 runs to 13 residues. Germline lookup yields CDR1 ENHRY and CDR2 SYGVKD. CDR3 in amino acids: CAISEAGITEAFF. The CDR3 region has the DNA TGTGCCATCAGTGAGGCCGGGATTACTGAAGCTTTCTTT.

The V gene is TRBV5-6, the J gene TRBJ2-1; 10 nucleotides match TRBD2. Germline V CDR1 and CDR2: SGHDT, YYEEEE. V lost 5 bases to trimming and J lost 3 bases; unmatched junction nucleotides: 5. This CDR3 contains 15 residues. CDR3 amino acids: CASRRGLAVYNEQFF. Here the CDR3 DNA reads TGTGCCAGCAGGCGAGGACTAGCGGTCTACAATGAGCAGTTCTTC. The full variable domain, in which reference TRBV5-6 and TRBJ2-1 provide the parts outside the CDR3, is DAGVTQSPTHLIKTRGQQVTLRCSPKSGHDTVSWYQQALGQGPQFIFQYYEEEERQRGNFPDRFSGHQFPNYSSELNVNALLLGDSALYLCASRRGLAVYNEQFFGPGTRLTVL.

This sequence joins TRBV7-2 and TRBJ1-6, with unresolved D. Germline CDR1 SGHTA, CDR2 FQGNSA. The CDR3 covers 16 residues. The V and J ends lost 0 bases and 9 bases respectively, with 15 bases between them. CDR3 region: CASSLASHLLGSPLHF. In nucleotides, the CDR3 is TGTGCCAGCAGCTTAGCGAGTCACCTTCTTGGTTCACCCCTCCACTTT.

The chain uses TRBV5-6 and TRBJ2-5, with a weak D call TRBD2 (6 bases). Germline V CDR1 and CDR2: SGHDT, YYEEEE. The CDR3 length is 15 residues. The V gene lost 1 base and the J gene lost 0 bases, with 10 bases spanning the gap. The CDR3 DNA is TGTGCCAGCAGCTTGTTAGCGGTTTACCAAGAGACCCAGTACTTC. It translates to CASSLLAVYQETQYF.

The rearrangement uses TRBV6-5 and TRBJ2-7; 9 bases are shared with TRBD2. V lost 4 bases, J lost 3 bases, and 4 bases stayed unmatched. Germline V gene lookup returns CDR1 MNHEY and CDR2 SVGAGI. The CDR3 runs to 14 residues. The CDR3 nucleotides are TGTGCCAGCAGTTCGACTAGCGGAAACTACGAGCAGTACTTC. It is translated as CASSSTSGNYEQYF.

This chain uses TRBV29-1 with TRBJ1-1; 7 positions agree with TRBD1. CDR3 length: 14 residues. Germline assignment: CDR1 SQVTM and CDR2 ANQGSEA. V gave up 6 bases and J gave up 0 bases; unmatched junction bases: 7. The CDR3 here is CSVGDSYMNTEAFF. The DNA of the CDR3 is TGCAGCGTAGGGGACAGCTACATGAACACTGAAGCTTTCTTT.

The chain recombines TRBV5-5 with TRBJ2-5; D is undetermined. Trimming removed 0 bases at V and 3 bases at J, with 9 bases between. Germline-derived CDR1 and CDR2 are SGHKS and YYEKEE (reference sequence). This CDR3 spans 14 amino acids. CDR3 nucleotides: TGTGCCAGCAGCTTGGGATTACACGAAGAGACCCAGTACTTC. It translates to CASSLGLHEETQYF.

This clone has a single count. The chain employs TRBV30 and TRBJ2-5; 10 nucleotides align to TRBD1. V shed 8 bases, J shed 5 bases, and the junction held 8 bases outside the gene matches. Germline CDR1 is GTSNPN and CDR2 is SVGIG (reference sequence). The CDR3 totals 13 residues. DNA for the CDR3: TGTGCCGGGGAGACAGGGGGCTCTGAGACCCAGTACTTC. This gives the protein CAGETGGSETQYF.

This chain uses TRBV2 with TRBJ2-7; 11 bases agree with TRBD1. Germline-derived CDR1 and CDR2 are SNHLY and FYNNEI. Trimming at V came to 5 bases and at J to 3 bases, leaving 6 bases not matched to a gene. This CDR3 is 15 amino acids long. For the CDR3, the DNA is TGTGCCAGCAGTCCGGTAGGGACAGGGGGCTACGAGCAGTACTTC. It codes for CASSPVGTGGYEQYF.

A single count supports this clone. The rearrangement joins TRBV12-5 to TRBJ2-1, with 9 bases lining up with TRBD1. Losses at the gene ends were 7 bases for V and 4 bases for J; bases not matched to a gene: 5. This CDR3 is 14 amino acids long. Germline-derived CDR1 and CDR2 are LGHNT and FRNRAP. The chain's CDR3 is CASVPGQGYNEQFF. CDR3 DNA: TGTGCTAGTGTCCCGGGACAGGGTTACAATGAGCAGTTCTTC.

The chain is built from TRBV5-1 and TRBJ1-1; TRBD1 is a possible D gene (5 bases). The CDR3 covers 13 residues. Deletions cut 2 bases from V and 11 bases from J, with 16 bases between. Germline V gene data show CDR1 as SGHRS and CDR2 as YFSETQ. The CDR3 bases are TGCGCCAGCAGCTTACGGGGGAGCGATTGGGCTTTCTTT. This gives the protein CASSLRGSDWAFF.

This rearrangement joins TRBV27 to TRBJ2-7; tentative D call: TRBD1 (8 bases). The V end lost 6 bases, the J end lost 7 bases, and 22 bases lay between the germline ends. CDR1 MNHEY and CDR2 SMNVEV come from the germline V gene (reference sequence). The CDR3 extends over 15 amino acids. The CDR3 coding sequence is TGTGCCAGCAGAATAACAGGGGGGGCAGGAGGGGAGCAGTACTTC. Residues: CASRITGGAGGEQYF.

This clone was found a few times. This chain joins TRBV30 and TRBJ1-1, with 7 positions matching TRBD1. Germline V gives CDR1 GTSNPN, CDR2 SVGIG (reference sequence). Trimming cost V 0 bases and J 11 bases; bases outside gene matches: 6. The length of the CDR3 is 12 residues. The CDR3 protein is CAWSVDRAGAFF. Here the CDR3 DNA reads TGTGCCTGGAGTGTCGACAGGGCCGGGGCTTTCTTT.

The chain couples TRBV28 to TRBJ2-5; D uncertain. Trimming removed 5 bases at V and 2 bases at J, with 3 bases between. Germline V lookup: CDR1 MDHEN, CDR2 SYDVKM. CDR3 length: 11 amino acids. The DNA of the CDR3 is TGTGCCAGCAGTGTACAAGAGACCCAGTACTTC. This encodes CASSVQETQYF.

The chain couples TRBV18 to TRBJ2-5, with a possible D match to TRBD1 (6 bases). The CDR3 spans 13 residues. In germline, CDR1 is KGHSH, CDR2 LQKENI. V shed 4 bases and J shed 2 bases, with 8 bases lying between them. In DNA form, the CDR3 reads TGTGCCAGCTCACTCGACAGGCAAGAGACCCAGTACTTC. It specifies CASSLDRQETQYF.

With respect to this clone: The conserved closing phenylalanine or tryptophan is absent in this CDR3, likely reflecting a read error. Because the CDR3's place on the DNA is in doubt, the DNA is left out and the CDR3 is given as listed by TCRdb. The chain recombines TRBV15 with TRBJ1-4; the table's D call of TRBD1 was not tested on the DNA. The CDR3 adds up to 14 amino acids, both ends counted. Germline CDR1 reads LNHNV; CDR2 reads YYDKDF (reference sequence). The CDR3 region is CATSRPHSRTGMWL.

The rearrangement joins TRBV19 to TRBJ2-7, with TRBD2 identical over 11 bases. Germline assignment: CDR1 LNHDA and CDR2 SQIVND (reference sequence). J gave up 0 bases and V 6 bases, and 10 bases lay outside the gene matches. The CDR3 is 17 residues long. The CDR3 sequence: CASRVSGTSGTSYEQYF. CDR3 DNA: TGTGCCAGTAGGGTTTCCGGGACTAGCGGAACCTCCTACGAGCAGTACTTC.

This clone was counted once. This sequence joins TRBV4-1 and TRBJ1-1; 8 bases are a match to TRBD1. CDR3 size: 15 residues. From germline, CDR1 is MGHRA and CDR2 YSYEKL. With V trimmed by 0 bases and J by 8 bases, 8 bases remained unmatched. The CDR3 protein is CASSQERVTGEEAFF. The CDR3 DNA sequence: TGCGCCAGCAGCCAAGAGCGTGTGACAGGGGAGGAAGCTTTCTTT.

The chain uses TRBV7-2 and TRBJ1-6; D unresolved. CDR1 and CDR2 from the germline V gene are SGHTA and FQGNSA. The CDR3 runs 16 residues. With 2 bases removed from V and 7 bases from J, the gap between germline ends came to 15 bases. In DNA, the CDR3 is TGTGCCAGCAGCTTACGGGGAATAAGTACGAATTCACCCCTCCACTTT. The encoded protein is CASSLRGISTNSPLHF. Full variable domain (outside the CDR3, taken from reference TRBV7-2 and TRBJ1-6): GAGVSQSPSNKVTEKGKDVELRCDPISGHTALYWYRQSLGQGLEFLIYFQGNSAPDKSGLPSDRFSAERTGGSVSTLTIQRTQQEDSAVYLCASSLRGISTNSPLHFGNGTRLTVT.

The chain carries TRBV7-9 and TRBJ2-3; D is uncertain. V lost 5 bases, J lost 4 bases, and 16 bases lay in between. Germline V gene data show CDR1 as SEHNR and CDR2 as FQNEAQ (reference sequence). The CDR3 consists of 15 residues. CDR3 residues: CASSPSRSSADTQYF. The CDR3 nucleotides read TGTGCCAGCAGCCCCTCAAGAAGTTCGGCAGATACGCAGTATTTT.

The chain has TRBV19 and TRBJ1-1, with D perhaps matching TRBD1 (5 bases). V gave up 9 bases and J gave up 0 bases, with 17 bases separating them. The CDR3 spans 15 residues. Germline CDR1 is LNHDA and CDR2 is SQIVND (reference sequence). CDR3 in amino acids: CASQPSRVMNTEAFF. The CDR3 DNA reads as TGTGCCAGCCAACCCTCCAGGGTGATGAACACTGAAGCTTTCTTT.

The chain joins TRBV30 to TRBJ1-1, with D unresolved. Trimming removed 3 bases at V and 1 base at J, with 18 bases between. The CDR3 is 16 residues long. CDR1 is GTSNPN and CDR2 is SVGIG in the germline V gene (reference sequence). Here the CDR3 reads CAWRRGSGLGNTEAFF. As DNA, the CDR3 is TGTGCCTGGAGACGCGGGTCGGGATTGGGGAACACTGAAGCTTTCTTT.

The chain employs TRBV10-3 and TRBJ1-4; unclear D gene. This CDR3 contains 11 residues. Trimming removed 3 bases from V and 8 bases from J, with 4 bases in between. From germline, CDR1 is ENHRY and CDR2 SYGVKD. The CDR3 region is CAISDSEKLFF. The DNA for the CDR3 is TGTGCCATCAGTGACTCGGAAAAACTGTTTTTT.

The V call is TRBV20-1, the J call TRBJ1-1, with D perhaps TRBD1 (6 bases). The CDR3 has 11 amino acids. The germline V gene encodes CDR1 DFQATT and CDR2 SNEGSKA (reference sequence). Trimming removed 6 bases from V and 7 bases from J, with 12 bases in between. The CDR3 nucleotides read TGCAGTGCGAAAAAGGACAGTGAAGCTTTCTTT. Translating it yields CSAKKDSEAFF.

The chain links TRBV7-9 to TRBJ2-5; no firm D call. The CDR3 consists of 13 residues. Deletions cut 4 bases from V and 3 bases from J, with 9 bases between. CDR1 SEHNR and CDR2 FQNEAQ come from the germline V gene (reference sequence). CDR3 in amino acids: CASSSPSEETQYF. The DNA of the CDR3 is TGTGCCAGCAGCTCCCCTAGTGAAGAGACCCAGTACTTC.

The chain uses TRBV13 and TRBJ1-1; no clear D gene. V was clipped by 2 bases and J by 2 bases, with 6 bases between them. The CDR3 consists of 13 residues. Germline loops: CDR1 PRHDT, CDR2 FYEKMQ (reference sequence). The CDR3 here is CASSLYSNTEAFF. As DNA, the CDR3 is TGTGCCAGCAGCTTATACAGCAACACTGAAGCTTTCTTT.

The V and J genes are TRBV9 and TRBJ1-3, with 7 bases that match TRBD1. CDR1 is SGDLS, CDR2 YYNGEE, per germline. The CDR3 extends over 14 amino acids. The trim removed 7 bases at V and 4 bases at J, leaving 8 bases unmatched. DNA of the CDR3: TGTGCCAGCGACGAGGGACAGCGGGGAAACACCATATATTTT. Amino acid sequence: CASDEGQRGNTIYF.

The J gene is TRBJ2-7, the V gene TRBV4-3; D possibly corresponds to TRBD1 (6 bases). V lost 0 bases to trimming and J lost 2 bases, with 17 bases between them. The germline V gene has CDR1 LGHNA and CDR2 YSLEER. The CDR3 covers 17 residues. CDR3 DNA sequence: TGCGCCAGCAGCCAAGATTTGATGGTGGCAGGGGCCTACGAGCAGTACTTC. Translation: CASSQDLMVAGAYEQYF.

This sequence joins TRBV7-9 and TRBJ1-3; 8 bases are a match to TRBD1. With 2 bases clipped from V and 1 base from J, the junction kept 7 bases outside the gene matches. The CDR3 length is 17 residues. Germline V gives CDR1 SEHNR, CDR2 FQNEAQ (reference sequence). In DNA, the CDR3 is TGTGCCAGCAGCTTAAGCGCAGGGGGCATGTCTGGAAACACCATATATTTT. This encodes CASSLSAGGMSGNTIYF.